What follows are 19 T cell receptor beta chains derived from one specimen sequenced in a study of blood T cell repertoires in COVID-19. Assay used: immunoSEQ multiplex PCR; TCRdb lists only in-frame clones, some missing. The sample lists about 69,000 clones, 70% to 90% occurring once. The specimen sequenced was peripheral blood. These receptors were obtained from a man under 40 with acute or convalescent COVID-19.

V and J are TRBV5-5 and TRBJ1-4; D perhaps matches TRBD1 (5 bases). CDR3 size: 16 residues. The V and J ends lost 4 bases and 3 bases respectively, with 16 bases between them. Germline V CDR1 and CDR2: SGHKS, YYEKEE (reference sequence). The CDR3 DNA is TGTGCCAGCAGCCCCCAAGGCAGCAGGGCTAATGAAAAACTGTTTTTT. Translating it yields CASSPQGSRANEKLFF.

The chain joins TRBV9 to TRBJ1-4, with TRBD1 identical over 7 bases. CDR3 size: 18 residues. CDR1 is SGDLS and CDR2 is YYNGEE in the germline V gene. Trimming at V came to 3 bases and at J to 0 bases, leaving 11 bases not matched to a gene. CDR3 DNA sequence: TGTGCCAGCAGCGAGTCCCTCGGGACAGCGGCAACTAATGAAAAACTGTTTTTT. Translating it yields CASSESLGTAATNEKLFF.

The chain recombines TRBV19 with TRBJ2-5, with TRBD2 matching over 11 bases. CDR3 length: 16 residues. Germline lookup yields CDR1 LNHDA and CDR2 SQIVND (reference sequence). V dropped 5 bases and J dropped 9; count of bases not matched to a gene: 14. This CDR3 is CASSVSALAGGGAQYF. CDR3 DNA: TGTGCCAGTAGTGTCAGCGCGCTAGCGGGGGGCGGTGCCCAGTACTTC. Full variable domain (rest looked up from reference TRBV19 and TRBJ2-5): DGGITQSPKYLFRKEGQNVTLSCEQNLNHDAMYWYRQDPGQGLRLIYYSQIVNDFQKGDIAEGYSVSREKKESFPLTVTSAQKNPTAFYLCASSVSALAGGGAQYFGPGTRLLVL.

The chain has TRBV9 and TRBJ2-5; D may be TRBD2 (7 bases). Trimming shortened V by 10 bases and J by 4 bases, and 38 bases separated the two germline ends. The CDR3 consists of 20 residues. Germline CDR1 is SGDLS and CDR2 is YYNGEE. The CDR3 region is CARRGGGFRDRGLVGETQYF. The CDR3 nucleotides are TGTGCCCGCCGCGGCGGGGGATTCCGGGACCGGGGGCTAGTCGGAGAGACCCAGTACTTC.

The rearrangement uses TRBV5-5 and TRBJ1-3, with TRBD1 matching over 7 bases. V shed 5 bases and J 2 bases; nucleotides not matched to a gene: 13. CDR1 and CDR2 (germline): SGHKS, YYEKEE (reference sequence). CDR3 length equals 17 residues. CDR3: CASSQNPTGFTGNTIYF. The CDR3 DNA reads as TGTGCCAGCAGTCAAAACCCGACAGGGTTTACTGGAAACACCATATATTTT.

The chain joins TRBV9 to TRBJ2-7; TRBD1 is a possible D gene (5 bases). Trimming took off 4 bases at V and 4 bases at J, with 12 bases between the two ends. The CDR3 sequence is 13 residues long. CDR1 SGDLS and CDR2 YYNGEE come from the germline V gene. The DNA of the CDR3 is TGTGCCAGCAGCCCAAATCAGGGATACGAGCAGTACTTC. The encoded protein is CASSPNQGYEQYF.

The V gene is TRBV19, the J gene TRBJ1-1; D gene unclear. The CDR3 is 16 amino acids. V was shortened by 5 bases and J by 2 bases, with 18 bases between the two germline ends. Per the germline V gene, CDR1 is LNHDA and CDR2 is SQIVND (reference sequence). The CDR3 here is CASSEGLLRTNTEAFF. CDR3 sequence (DNA): TGTGCCAGTAGTGAGGGTCTCCTGCGAACTAACACTGAAGCTTTCTTT.

The chain joins TRBV5-1 to TRBJ2-7, with 9 bases that match TRBD1. V lost 4 bases to trimming and J lost 3 bases; unmatched junction nucleotides: 5. CDR1 is SGHRS, CDR2 YFSETQ, per germline. CDR3 length: 14 residues. The CDR3 DNA sequence: TGCGCCAGCAGCGACCGGGACAGGGTCTACGAGCAGTACGTC. As protein: CASSDRDRVYEQYV.

The genes are TRBV6-6 and TRBJ2-5; 14 nucleotides line up with TRBD2. V dropped 7 bases and J dropped 5; count of bases not matched to a gene: 6. Germline CDR1 and CDR2: MNHNY and SVGAGI (reference sequence). The CDR3 has 15 amino acids. In DNA form, the CDR3 reads TGTGCCAGCACCGAGGGACTAGCGGGAGCGGAGACCCAGTACTTC. Residues: CASTEGLAGAETQYF.

V is TRBV6-5 and J is TRBJ1-2, with D tentatively TRBD1 (5 bases). V was shortened by 2 bases and J by 8 bases, with 15 bases between the two germline ends. This CDR3 has 14 amino acids. The germline CDR1 and CDR2 sequences are MNHEY and SVGAGI. The CDR3 nucleotides read TGTGCCAGCAGTTACCGGCAGGGAAGTCGGGGCTACACCTTC. It translates to CASSYRQGSRGYTF.

This sequence joins TRBV5-1 and TRBJ2-7; 8 positions match TRBD2. J gave up 5 bases and V 4 bases, and 14 bases lay outside the gene matches. The CDR3 consists of 16 residues. In germline, CDR1 is SGHRS, CDR2 YFSETQ. The DNA for the CDR3 is TGCGCCAGCAGCCCCAGGAAGCGGGAGATAACTGACGAGCAGTACTTC. It translates to CASSPRKREITDEQYF.

This sequence joins TRBV6-6 and TRBJ1-5; the match to TRBD1 covers 9 bases. Germline V gene sequence: CDR1 MNHNY, CDR2 SVGAGI (reference sequence). Germline trimming cut 5 bases from V and 3 bases from J; bases unmatched to any gene: 14. The CDR3 is made up of 18 amino acids. The chain's CDR3 is CASSRSIPGQGFNQPQHF. The CDR3, as DNA: TGTGCCAGCAGTCGATCCATCCCGGGACAGGGTTTCAATCAGCCCCAGCATTTT.

This chain links TRBV10-3 with TRBJ1-5; a weak D match, TRBD1 (5 bases). Germline CDR1 is ENHRY and CDR2 is SYGVKD. Deletions cut 11 bases from V and 3 bases from J, with 8 bases between. The CDR3 extends over 11 amino acids. The CDR3 bases are TGTGCCTCAGGGTTCAATCAGCCCCAGCATTTT. Its protein is CASGFNQPQHF.

The rearrangement uses TRBV6-5 and TRBJ1-1; 8 bases agree with TRBD1. Germline V CDR1 and CDR2: MNHEY, SVGAGI. The CDR3 totals 16 residues. The V segment lost 4 bases and the J segment 5 bases; nucleotides outside the gene matches: 12. Here the CDR3 DNA reads TGTGCCAGCAGTTTTCTTGGGCAGGGGGCGAGGACTGAAGCTTTCTTT. Its protein is CASSFLGQGARTEAFF.

This chain joins TRBV7-2 and TRBJ2-3, with unresolved D. The germline gives CDR1 SGHTA, CDR2 FQGNSA. The CDR3 extends over 13 amino acids. V was cut by 2 bases and J by 6 bases, with 9 bases left in between. CDR3 amino acids: CASSLWVGDTQYF. CDR3 DNA sequence: TGTGCCAGCAGCTTATGGGTCGGGGATACGCAGTATTTT.

The chain employs TRBV4-3 and TRBJ1-3; D remains ambiguous. Trimming cost V 0 bases and J 0 bases, with 9 bases left between them. Germline lookup yields CDR1 LGHNA and CDR2 YSLEER. The CDR3 covers 16 residues. CDR3 residues: CASSQDVRFSGNTIYF. The CDR3 coding sequence is TGCGCCAGCAGCCAAGATGTGAGGTTCTCTGGAAACACCATATATTTT.

The chain carries TRBV9 and TRBJ1-6, with 7 bases identical to TRBD1. Germline lookup yields CDR1 SGDLS and CDR2 YYNGEE. The CDR3 length is 14 residues. The J segment lost 7 bases and the V segment lost 3 bases, leaving 4 bases of the junction unmatched. The CDR3 nucleotides are TGTGCCAGCAGCGGGCGACAGGGAAATTCACCCCTCCACTTT. Amino acids: CASSGRQGNSPLHF.

The chain uses TRBV6-6 and TRBJ1-2; no reliable D call. CDR1 and CDR2 from the germline V gene are MNHNY and SVGAGI (reference sequence). CDR3 length equals 13 residues. Trimming cost V 6 bases and J 4 bases, with 12 bases left between them. CDR3 nucleotide sequence: TGTGCCAGCAGCAAAACCGGGAGCTATGGCTACACCTTC. It encodes CASSKTGSYGYTF.

V usage is TRBV3-1 (or the pseudogene TRBV3-2) and J usage is TRBJ1-6, with D possibly matching TRBD1 (6 bases). This CDR3 region has 15 residues. Trimming cost V 6 bases and J 7 bases, with 16 bases left between them. Germline CDR1 reads LGHDT; CDR2 reads YNNKEL (reference sequence). The CDR3 nucleotides are TGTGCCAGCAGAAGAAGCGGCAGGGGAAATTCACCCCTCCACTTT. Translation: CASRRSGRGNSPLHF.